This T cell receptor (beta chain) stems from a study of blood T cell repertoires in COVID-19. The protocol was immunoSEQ multiplex PCR, while the TCRdb copy is restricted to in-frame clones and leaves out a portion. Of about 210,000 clones listed, around nine tenths were seen once; the top ten hold under 5.5%. Germline values: CDR1 SGDLS, CDR2 YYNGEE. Trimming removed 3 bases from V and 2 bases from J; junction bases left unmatched: 6. The CDR3 extends over 15 amino acids. Material: peripheral blood. V usage is TRBV9 and J usage is TRBJ2-3; 7 bases are shared with TRBD2. The clonotype was recovered from a woman aged 40-49 years with acute or convalescent COVID-19. CDR3 nucleotide sequence: TGTGCCAGCAGCGATAGCGGGTCGATCACAGATACGCAGTATTTT. This codes for CASSDSGSITDTQYF.